This T cell receptor beta chain was observed in a study of beta chain features in type 1 diabetes. Findings and limits, study-wide: For Type 1 diabetes patients, all four CD4+ subsets carried TCRB CDR3s that were moderately but significantly shorter. Patients showed naive, central memory and Treg TCRB repertoires that appeared more similar than those of healthy donors. For patients and controls alike, PCR might favor shorter templates to the same degree. When cDNA is sequenced, cells with high TCR expression could be over-represented.

TCRB transcripts that were expressed got sequenced, as all of the isolated RNA had been reverse transcribed. Assay: immunoSEQ multiplex PCR; the TCRdb copy retains only in-frame clones and omits some. Among hundreds of thousands of clones listed, around an eighth were seen once. As regards this clone: The antigen is undetermined.

CD45RO/CCR7/CD25/CD127/CD95/CD27 sorting isolated CD4+ naive, central memory, regulatory and stem cell-like memory cells. V was cut by 2 bases and J by 2 bases, with 4 bases left in between. The V gene's germline CDR1 is SQVTM and CDR2 ANQGSEA. The CDR3 runs 12 residues. The chain recombines TRBV29-1 with TRBJ1-3; D is ambiguous. The specimen was naive CD4+ T cells from blood. The sequence was collected from a man aged 18-30 years with type 1 diabetes. For the CDR3, the DNA is TGCAGCGTTGAATCCCCTGGAAACACCATATATTTT. Residues: CSVESPGNTIYF.